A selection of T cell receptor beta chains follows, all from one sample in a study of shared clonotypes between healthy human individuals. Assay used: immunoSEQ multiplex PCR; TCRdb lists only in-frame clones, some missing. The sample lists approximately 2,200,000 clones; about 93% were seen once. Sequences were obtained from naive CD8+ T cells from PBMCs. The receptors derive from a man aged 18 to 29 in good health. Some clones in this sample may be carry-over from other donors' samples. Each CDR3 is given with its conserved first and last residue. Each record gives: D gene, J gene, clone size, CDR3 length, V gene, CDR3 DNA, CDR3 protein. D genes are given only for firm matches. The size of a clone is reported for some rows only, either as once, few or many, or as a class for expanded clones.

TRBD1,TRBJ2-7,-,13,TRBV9,TGTGCCAGCAGCGGAGGACAGGGAGACGAGCAGTACTTC,CASSGGQGDEQYF
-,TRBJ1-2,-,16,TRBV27,TGTGCCAGCAGCTTTCTAGGGGAAGGGACTGGGTATGGCTACACCTTC,CASSFLGEGTGYGYTF
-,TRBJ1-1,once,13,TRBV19,TGTGCCAGTAGTATGCGGGGTAACACTGAAGCTTTCTTT,CASSMRGNTEAFF
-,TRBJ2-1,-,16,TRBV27,TGTGCCAGCAGTTCCTCTGGGGCGGGAACCTACAATGAGCAGTTCTTC,CASSSSGAGTYNEQFF
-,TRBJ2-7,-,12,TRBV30,TGTGCCTTCTCACGGATGGCCCACGAGCAGTACTTC,CAFSRMAHEQYF
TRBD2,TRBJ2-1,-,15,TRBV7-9,TGTGCCAGCAGCTTGGTAGCGGGACCCTACAATGAGCAGTTCTTC,CASSLVAGPYNEQFF
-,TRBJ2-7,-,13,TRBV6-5,TGTGCCAGCAGTTACACCGGACAAGGCGAGCAGTACTTC,CASSYTGQGEQYF
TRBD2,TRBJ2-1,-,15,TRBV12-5,TGTGCTAGTGTTCCGGACTCCTGGGGGGGTAATGAGCAGTTCTTC,CASVPDSWGGNEQFF
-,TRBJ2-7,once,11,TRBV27,TGTGCCAGCCGTATCGGGTACGAGCAGTACTTC,CASRIGYEQYF
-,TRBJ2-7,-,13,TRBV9,TGTGCCAGCAGTAGGACGGGCGGCTACGAGCAGTACTTC,CASSRTGGYEQYF
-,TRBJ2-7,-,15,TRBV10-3,TGTGCCATCAGTGAGTCCCAGCAGGGGGGCTACGAGCAGTACTTC,CAISESQQGGYEQYF
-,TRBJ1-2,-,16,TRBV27,TGTGCCAGCCGCTTATTTAACCAGGGGCCGAACTATGGCTACACCTTC,CASRLFNQGPNYGYTF
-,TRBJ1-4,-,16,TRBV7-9,TGTGCCAGCAGCCACTACCAAGCGGGGGCGGCTGAAAAACTGTTTTTT,CASSHYQAGAAEKLFF